One T cell receptor (beta chain) is described in this entry. Measured with immunoSEQ multiplex PCR; TCRdb has only the in-frame clones, and not every one. The profile covers about 410,000 clones, with 80% to 95% appearing a single time and 5.5% to 8% taken by the ten largest. This entry comes from a study of control samples from healthy donors and cancer patients. The length of the CDR3 is 18 residues. Germline lookup yields CDR1 LGHNT and CDR2 FRNRAP. Losses at the gene ends were 3 bases for V and 1 base for J; bases not matched to a gene: 9. V is TRBV12-5 and J is TRBJ2-7; TRBD2 agrees at 13 bases. The sequence derives from a man aged 40-49 years with head and neck cancer. Specimen: PBMCs. CDR3 DNA: TGTGCTAGTGGTTTTCCAACTAGCGGGAGGGCCTTGTCCTACGAGCAGTACTTC. Translation gives CASGFPTSGRALSYEQYF.